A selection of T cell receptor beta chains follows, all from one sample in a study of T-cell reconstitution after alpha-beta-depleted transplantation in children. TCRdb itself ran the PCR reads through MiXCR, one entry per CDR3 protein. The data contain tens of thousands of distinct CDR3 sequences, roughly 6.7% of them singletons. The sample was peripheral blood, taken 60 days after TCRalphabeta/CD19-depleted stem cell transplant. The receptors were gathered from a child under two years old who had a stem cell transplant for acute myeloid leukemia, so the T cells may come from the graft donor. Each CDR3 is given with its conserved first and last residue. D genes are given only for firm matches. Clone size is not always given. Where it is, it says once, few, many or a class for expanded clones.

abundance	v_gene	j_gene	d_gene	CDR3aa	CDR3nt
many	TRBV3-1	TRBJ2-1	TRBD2	CASSQRAGASSYNEQFF	TGTGCCAGCAGCCAAAGAGCGGGGGCCAGCTCCTACAATGAGCAGTTCTTC
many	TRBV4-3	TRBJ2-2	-	CASSQRPGELFF	TGCGCCAGCAGCCAAAGGCCGGGGGAGCTGTTTTTT
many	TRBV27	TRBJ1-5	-	CASSLYINQPQHF	TGTGCCAGCAGTTTATATATCAATCAGCCCCAGCATTTT
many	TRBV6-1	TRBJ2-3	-	CASSRGSTDTQYF	TGTGCCAGCAGTAGGGGCTCCACAGATACGCAGTATTTT
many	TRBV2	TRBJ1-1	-	CASSEAATGLTEAFF	TGTGCCAGCAGTGAAGCGGCAACAGGGCTTACTGAAGCTTTCTTT
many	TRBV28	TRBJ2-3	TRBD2	CASKAGGSDTQYF	TGTGCCAGCAAGGCGGGAGGGTCAGATACGCAGTATTTT
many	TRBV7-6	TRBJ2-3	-	CASSRAGPTDTQYF	TGTGCCAGCAGCCGGGCAGGCCCCACAGATACGCAGTATTTT
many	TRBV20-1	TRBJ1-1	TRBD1	CSARDRTGNTEAFF	TGCAGTGCTAGAGATAGGACAGGGAACACTGAAGCTTTCTTT
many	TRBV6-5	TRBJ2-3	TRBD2	CASSYDAGGRTDTQYF	TGTGCCAGCAGTTACGATGCGGGAGGCCGCACAGATACGCAGTATTTT
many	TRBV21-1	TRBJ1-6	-	CASTLFEYRVDSPLHF	TGTGCCAGCACCCTATTCGAGTACAGGGTTGATTCACCCCTCCACTTT
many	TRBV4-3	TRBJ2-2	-	CASSQTRDRYTGELFF	TGCGCCAGCAGCCAAACCCGAGACAGATACACCGGGGAGCTGTTTTTT
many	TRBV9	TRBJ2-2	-	CASSVVGARGELFF	TGTGCCAGCAGCGTAGTAGGGGCCCGCGGGGAGCTGTTTTTT
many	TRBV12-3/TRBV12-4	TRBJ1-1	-	CASSPGFYTEAFF	TGTGCCAGCAGTCCGGGCTTCTACACTGAAGCTTTCTTT
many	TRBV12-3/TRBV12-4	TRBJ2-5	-	CASSWLGVRSLGETQYF	TGTGCCAGCAGTTGGCTAGGCGTAAGGTCACTCGGAGAGACCCAGTACTTC
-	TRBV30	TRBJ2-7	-	CAWSVRPIEQYF	TGTGCCTGGAGTGTACGACCTATCGAGCAGTACTTC
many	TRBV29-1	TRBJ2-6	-	CSAISGANVLTF	TGCAGCGCCATATCTGGGGCCAACGTCCTGACTTTC
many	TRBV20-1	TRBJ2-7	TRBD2	CSAGGGTYEQYF	TGCAGTGCCGGGGGGGGTACCTACGAGCAGTACTTC
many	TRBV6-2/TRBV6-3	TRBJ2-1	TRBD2	CASSYSRRGGYNEQFF	TGTGCCAGCAGTTACTCGAGGCGGGGGGGCTACAATGAGCAGTTCTTC